Sequencing of this T cell receptor (beta chain) was carried out in a study of T cell responses to AZD1222 COVID-19 vaccine. Study observations and caveats: Spike-specific TCR breadth rose after two AZD1222 doses, and depth rose as well.

This CDR3 has 15 amino acids. V lost 0 bases and J lost 5, with 13 bases in between. CDR1 and CDR2 from the germline V gene are SNHLY and FYNNEI. TCRdb keeps only in-frame clones here, not all; method: immunoSEQ multiplex PCR. The repertoire includes around 200,000 clones, around 90% of them detected once, and roughly 0.99% sits in the top ten. Worth noting for this clone: Its antigen remains unidentified.

The V call is TRBV2, the J call TRBJ2-5, with D possibly TRBD1 on 5 matching bases. The sequencing here drew on peripheral blood, taken on day 0 of AZD1222 vaccination. This clonotype originated in an adult in good health. The CDR3 protein is CASSEAGRGGETQYF. CDR3 nucleotides: TGTGCCAGCAGTGAAGCGGGAAGGGGTGGCGAGACCCAGTACTTC.